This TCR beta chain was recorded in a study of identical twins. Findings and limits, study-wide: Insertions were reduced in abundant cord blood beta clonotypes but not in memory repertoires. Among out-of-frame alpha sequences shared by twins, low generation probability occurred in excess.

This CDR3 is 12 amino acids long. CDR1 and CDR2 (germline): SGHRS, YFSETQ. The V gene lost 4 bases and the J gene lost 6 bases, with 8 bases spanning the gap. Template switching added a universal primer site; cDNA carried unique molecular identifiers. Using its own MiXCR run on the 5' RACE reads, TCRdb lists one record per CDR3 protein. Of 1,800,000 or so distinct CDR3 sequences listed, roughly a third are singletons. This clonotype came up many times. Its antigen is as yet unknown. Everyone who gave samples was a healthy Caucasian. Sequences were obtained from cord blood. This receptor was identified in a newborn girl in good health. The chain links TRBV5-1 to TRBJ2-1; D gene ambiguous. The CDR3: CASSPFGNEQFF. The CDR3 DNA reads TGCGCCAGCAGCCCCTTTGGCAATGAGCAGTTCTTC.